Following are 4 T cell receptor beta chains from one sample sequenced in a study of blood T cell repertoires in COVID-19. Profiling relied on immunoSEQ multiplex PCR, and the TCRdb table lists in-frame clones only, not all of them. The sample includes some 56,000 clones, about 83% of them seen just once. Sequencing input: peripheral blood. Receptors were obtained from a woman older than 75 with acute or convalescent COVID-19.

This clone was counted a few times. The chain has TRBV3-1 (or the pseudogene TRBV3-2) and TRBJ1-1, with 7 bases fitting TRBD1. The V and J ends lost 3 bases and 4 bases, in that order; junction bases with no gene match: 2. CDR1 is LGHDT and CDR2 is YNNKEL in the germline V gene (reference sequence). This CDR3 is 13 amino acids long. CDR3 in DNA: TGTGCCAGCAGCCACGACAGGGTCACTGAAGCTTTCTTT. It translates to CASSHDRVTEAFF.

The chain has TRBV19 and TRBJ2-2; TRBD1 agrees at 8 bases. The junction had 1 base not matched to a gene; V was cut back by 4 bases and J by 3 bases. Germline-derived CDR1 and CDR2 are LNHDA and SQIVND (reference sequence). CDR3 length equals 14 residues. The DNA of the CDR3 is TGTGCCAGTAGTAAGGGACAGGACACCGGGGAGCTGTTTTTT. This gives the protein CASSKGQDTGELFF.

Here the CDR3 reads CASSLMPTIKSYEQYV. For the CDR3, the DNA is TGTGCCAGCAGCTTAATGCCTACTATAAAATCCTACGAGCAGTACGTC. The chain is built from TRBV7-8 and TRBJ2-7; unclear D gene. V gave up 2 bases and J gave up 1 base, with 15 bases separating them. CDR3 length equals 16 residues. Germline-derived CDR1 and CDR2 are SGHVS and FQNEAQ.

The DNA of the CDR3 is TGTGCCAGCAGTCCGATGGCGGGGACAGGGAACACTGAAGCTTTCTTT. Encoded protein: CASSPMAGTGNTEAFF. J is TRBJ1-1 and V is TRBV28; 8 bases match TRBD1. The CDR3 sequence is 16 residues long. The germline gives CDR1 MDHEN, CDR2 SYDVKM. J was trimmed by 1 base and V by 5 bases; bases with no gene match: 9. Full variable domain (missing parts from reference TRBV28 and TRBJ1-1): DVKVTQSSRYLVKRTGEKVFLECVQDMDHENMFWYRQDPGLGLRLIYFSYDVKMKEKGDIPEGYSVSREKKERFSLILESASTNQTSMYLCASSPMAGTGNTEAFFGQGTRLTVV.